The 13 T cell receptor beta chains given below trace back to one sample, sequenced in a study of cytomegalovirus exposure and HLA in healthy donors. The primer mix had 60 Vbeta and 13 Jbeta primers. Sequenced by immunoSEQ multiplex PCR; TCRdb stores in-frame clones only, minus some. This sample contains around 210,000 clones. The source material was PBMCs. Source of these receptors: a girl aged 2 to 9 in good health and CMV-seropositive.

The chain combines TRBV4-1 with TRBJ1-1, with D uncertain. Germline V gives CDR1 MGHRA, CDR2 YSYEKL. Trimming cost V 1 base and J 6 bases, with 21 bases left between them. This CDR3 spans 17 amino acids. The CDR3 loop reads CASSQASNPRGFSEAFF. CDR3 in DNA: TGCGCCAGCAGCCAAGCCTCCAACCCTCGAGGATTCTCTGAAGCTTTCTTT.

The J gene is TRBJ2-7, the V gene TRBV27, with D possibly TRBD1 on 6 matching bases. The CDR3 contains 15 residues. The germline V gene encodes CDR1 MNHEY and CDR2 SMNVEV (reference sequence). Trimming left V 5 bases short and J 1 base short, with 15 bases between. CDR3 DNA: TGTGCCAGCAGTCTAAATACGGACAGTTCCTACGAGCAGTACTTC. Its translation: CASSLNTDSSYEQYF.

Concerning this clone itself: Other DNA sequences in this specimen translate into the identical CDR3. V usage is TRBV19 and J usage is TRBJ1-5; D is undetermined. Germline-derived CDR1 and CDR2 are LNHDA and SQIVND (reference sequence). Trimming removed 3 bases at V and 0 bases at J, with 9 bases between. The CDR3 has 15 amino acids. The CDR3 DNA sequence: TGTGCCAGTAGTATGGCGCGGGATAGCAATCAGCCCCAGCATTTT. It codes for CASSMARDSNQPQHF.

The CDR3 nucleotides are TGTGCCAGCAGCTTACGGGACAGAATGAACACTGAAGCTTTCTTT. Translating gives CASSLRDRMNTEAFF. The chain links TRBV7-8 to TRBJ1-1; 7 nucleotides match TRBD1. After removal of 2 bases from V and 0 bases from J, the junction contained 3 bases not matched to a gene. Germline CDR1 is SGHVS and CDR2 is FQNEAQ. CDR3 length equals 15 residues.

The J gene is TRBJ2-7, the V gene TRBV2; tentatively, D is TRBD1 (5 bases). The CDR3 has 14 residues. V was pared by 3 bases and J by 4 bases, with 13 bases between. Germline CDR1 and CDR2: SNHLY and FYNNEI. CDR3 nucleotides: TGTGCCAGCAGTGAGGGCAGGGCGCAATACGAGCAGTACTTC. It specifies CASSEGRAQYEQYF.

CDR3 sequence reads: CASRGDSTGSEAFF. The CDR3, as DNA: TGTGCCAGCCGCGGGGACTCCACGGGGTCTGAAGCTTTCTTT. The chain recombines TRBV25-1 with TRBJ1-1; a weak D match, TRBD1 (5 bases). The length of the CDR3 is 14 residues. V shed 8 bases and J shed 6 bases, with 19 bases lying between them. Germline-derived CDR1 and CDR2 are MGHDK and SYGVNS.

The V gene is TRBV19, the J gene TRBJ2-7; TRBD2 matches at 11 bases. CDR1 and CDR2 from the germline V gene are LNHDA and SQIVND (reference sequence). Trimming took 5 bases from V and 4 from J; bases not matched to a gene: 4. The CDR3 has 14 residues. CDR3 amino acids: CASSLAGGSYEQYF. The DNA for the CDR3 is TGTGCCAGTAGTCTAGCGGGAGGCTCATACGAGCAGTACTTC. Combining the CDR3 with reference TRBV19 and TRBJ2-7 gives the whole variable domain DGGITQSPKYLFRKEGQNVTLSCEQNLNHDAMYWYRQDPGQGLRLIYYSQIVNDFQKGDIAEGYSVSREKKESFPLTVTSAQKNPTAFYLCASSLAGGSYEQYFGPGTRLTVT.

The CDR3 DNA reads as TGTGCCAGCAGCGACACTTTTTACTCCTACGAGCAGTACTTC. This sequence encodes CASSDTFYSYEQYF. The chain employs TRBV7-9 and TRBJ2-7; D is unresolved. CDR1 and CDR2 from the germline V gene are SEHNR and FQNEAQ (reference sequence). The V end lost 5 bases, the J end lost 0 bases, and 11 bases lay between the germline ends. This CDR3 contains 14 residues.

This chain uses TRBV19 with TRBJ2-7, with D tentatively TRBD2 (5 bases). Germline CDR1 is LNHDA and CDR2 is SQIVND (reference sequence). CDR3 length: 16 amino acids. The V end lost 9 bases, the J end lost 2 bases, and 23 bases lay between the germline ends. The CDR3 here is CASSAGWGTMTYEQYF. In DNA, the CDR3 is TGTGCCAGCTCGGCGGGTTGGGGTACTATGACCTACGAGCAGTACTTC.

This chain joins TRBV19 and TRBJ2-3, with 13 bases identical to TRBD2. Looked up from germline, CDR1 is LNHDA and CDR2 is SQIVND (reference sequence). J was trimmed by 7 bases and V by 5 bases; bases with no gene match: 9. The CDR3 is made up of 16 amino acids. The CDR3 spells CASSARTSGSSNTQYF. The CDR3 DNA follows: TGTGCCAGTAGTGCCCGGACTAGCGGGAGTAGTAATACGCAGTATTTT.

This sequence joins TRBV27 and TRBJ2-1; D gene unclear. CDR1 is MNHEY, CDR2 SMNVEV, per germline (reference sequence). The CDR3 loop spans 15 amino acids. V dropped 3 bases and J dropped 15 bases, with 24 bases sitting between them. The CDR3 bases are TGTGCCAGCAGTTTCATCTTGGCCATACCATCCGAATTGTTCTTC. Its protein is CASSFILAIPSELFF.

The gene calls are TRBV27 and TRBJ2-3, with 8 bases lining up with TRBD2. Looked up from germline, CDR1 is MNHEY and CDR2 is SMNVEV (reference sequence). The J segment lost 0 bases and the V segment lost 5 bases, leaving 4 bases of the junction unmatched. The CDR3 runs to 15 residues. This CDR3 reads CASSILAGSTDTQYF. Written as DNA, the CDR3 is TGTGCCAGCAGTATTCTAGCGGGTAGCACAGATACGCAGTATTTT.

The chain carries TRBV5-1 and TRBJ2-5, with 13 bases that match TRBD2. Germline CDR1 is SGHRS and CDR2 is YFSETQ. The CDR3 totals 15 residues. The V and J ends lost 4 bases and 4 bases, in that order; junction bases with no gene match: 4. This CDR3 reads CASSTRTSGRETQYF. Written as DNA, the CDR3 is TGCGCCAGCAGCACAAGGACTAGCGGGAGAGAGACCCAGTACTTC.